The clone carrying this T cell receptor (beta chain) showed up just once. The sample is drawn from a study of T cell responses to AZD1222 COVID-19 vaccine. Some clones are missing from TCRdb's copy, which holds only in-frame ones; the method was immunoSEQ multiplex PCR. The repertoire includes approximately 200,000 clones, around 94% of them detected once, and around 1.7% sits in the top ten. CDR1 and CDR2 (germline): SGHVS, FNYEAQ. The CDR3 is made up of 15 amino acids. The V end was cut by 5 bases, the J end by 5 bases, with 18 bases between. The source of this sequence is an adult who received the MenACWY meningococcal vaccine as a control. Sequencing used peripheral blood, obtained 28 days after the second dose of the MenACWY control vaccine. The chain links TRBV7-6 to TRBJ2-5; D tentatively fits TRBD1 or TRBD2 (5 bases each). CDR3 DNA: TGTGCCAGCAGCACCCTGGGGCAAGCGGAGGAGACCCAGTACTTC. It translates to CASSTLGQAEETQYF.